This T cell receptor beta chain came from a study of T-cell reconstitution after alpha-beta-depleted transplantation in children. Trimming removed 5 bases at V and 4 bases at J, with 13 bases between. The CDR3 is 13 residues long. Germline assignment: CDR1 DFQATT and CDR2 SNEGSKA (reference sequence). Unique molecular identifiers were incorporated during preparation of the TCRbeta library. TCRdb called the PCR reads again in MiXCR, with one record for every CDR3 protein. The sample records about 300,000 distinct CDR3 sequences, over 7.5% being singletons. This clonotype was observed at least ten times. What it binds is not known. Findings and caveats of the study: Some patients owed their high day-60 TCRbeta diversity to surviving recipient T cells and thymic progenitors. Counts and diversity of T cells one year after transplant came mostly from newly produced T cells. Reportedly, roughly two months post-transplant, alpha-beta T cells arose from several hundred expanded graft clones.

V usage is TRBV20-1 and J usage is TRBJ2-3; a possible D gene is TRBD1 (6 bases). Specimen: peripheral blood, collected 360 days after TCRalphabeta/CD19-depleted stem cell transplant. This clonotype was sampled from a female patient aged 2-10 years who had a stem cell transplant for Fanconi anemia, so the T cells may come from the graft donor. CDR3 sequence (DNA): TGCAGTGCTGAAGACAGGCGCGCAGATACGCAGTATTTT. Its translation: CSAEDRRADTQYF.